This passage covers 12 T cell receptor beta chains from one sample sequenced in a study of blood T cell repertoires in COVID-19. Here immunoSEQ multiplex PCR was the method, and the copy in TCRdb shows in-frame clones only, minus some. This table holds fewer than 350,000 clones, approximately 91% found once. The specimen sequenced was PBMCs or T cells enriched from blood (not recorded which). Source of these receptors: a woman aged 25 to 39 who had been exposed to COVID-19.

This chain uses TRBV5-6 with TRBJ2-7; D gene unclear. The germline gives CDR1 SGHDT, CDR2 YYEEEE. V lost 4 bases, J lost 4 bases, and 15 bases lay in between. The CDR3 covers 14 residues. The chain's CDR3 is CASSAPFGVYEQYF. The CDR3 DNA reads TGTGCCAGCAGCGCACCGTTTGGAGTTTACGAGCAGTACTTC. Drawing the rest from reference TRBV5-6 and TRBJ2-7, the complete variable domain is DAGVTQSPTHLIKTRGQQVTLRCSPKSGHDTVSWYQQALGQGPQFIFQYYEEEERQRGNFPDRFSGHQFPNYSSELNVNALLLGDSALYLCASSAPFGVYEQYFGPGTRLTVT.

The gene calls are TRBV28 and TRBJ1-5; TRBD1 matches at 8 bases. This CDR3 region has 19 residues. V lost 7 bases, J lost 5 bases, and 22 bases stayed unmatched. The germline gives CDR1 MDHEN, CDR2 SYDVKM. The DNA of the CDR3 is TGTGCCAGCAACCACTTGGGTGGGTCACAGGGGGATCGGGATCAGCCCCAGCATTTT. This encodes CASNHLGGSQGDRDQPQHF. Drawing the rest from reference TRBV28 and TRBJ1-5, the complete variable domain is DVKVTQSSRYLVKRTGEKVFLECVQDMDHENMFWYRQDPGLGLRLIYFSYDVKMKEKGDIPEGYSVSREKKERFSLILESASTNQTSMYLCASNHLGGSQGDRDQPQHFGDGTRLSIL.

V is TRBV3-1 (or the pseudogene TRBV3-2) and J is TRBJ1-5; D call uncertain. The V and J ends lost 0 bases and 1 base respectively, with 13 bases between them. Germline CDR1 is LGHDT and CDR2 is YNNKEL (reference sequence). This CDR3 has 17 residues. For the CDR3, the DNA is TGTGCCAGCAGCCAAGACCCTAGCGGGGAGAGCAATCAGCCCCAGCATTTT. Translated, it gives CASSQDPSGESNQPQHF.

The CDR3 loop is CASSSPQREGVRTQYF. For the CDR3, the DNA is TGTGCCAGCAGTTCCCCCCAGCGGGAGGGGGTGAGGACGCAGTATTTT. V gene TRBV6-5 combines with J gene TRBJ2-3; 10 nucleotides line up with TRBD2. This CDR3 is 16 amino acids long. Germline loops: CDR1 MNHEY, CDR2 SVGAGI. V gave up 4 bases and J gave up 9 bases; unmatched junction bases: 13.

This chain uses TRBV27 with TRBJ1-5; D unclear. CDR3 length equals 17 residues. V lost 0 bases, J lost 4 bases, and 16 bases lay in between. Germline-derived CDR1 and CDR2 are MNHEY and SMNVEV (reference sequence). CDR3 sequence (DNA): TGTGCCAGCAGTTTATCTGCAGGTTGGGGAGTAAATCAGCCCCAGCATTTT. Its protein product is CASSLSAGWGVNQPQHF.

V is TRBV7-3 and J is TRBJ2-1, with 11 bases that match TRBD2. This CDR3 comprises 16 residues. V lost 4 bases and J lost 4; bases outside the gene matches: 6. The germline gives CDR1 SGHTA, CDR2 FQGTGA. This chain's CDR3 is CASSSGTSGDYNEQFF. CDR3 in DNA: TGTGCCAGCAGCTCCGGGACTAGCGGCGATTACAATGAGCAGTTCTTC. The variable domain in full, completed from reference TRBV7-3 and TRBJ2-1, reads GAGVSQTPSNKVTEKGKYVELRCDPISGHTALYWYRQSLGQGPEFLIYFQGTGAADDSGLPNDRFFAVRPEGSVSTLKIQRTERGDSAVYLCASSSGTSGDYNEQFFGPGTRLTVL.

This clone came up once. This rearrangement joins TRBV5-1 to TRBJ1-1; D not resolved. Per germline, CDR1 SGHRS and CDR2 YFSETQ. V was shortened by 4 bases and J by 4 bases, with 20 bases between the two germline ends. This CDR3 spans 16 amino acids. The CDR3 protein is CASSVQSSPGGTEAFF. CDR3 nucleotide sequence: TGCGCCAGCAGCGTCCAGTCGTCCCCGGGAGGCACTGAAGCTTTCTTT.

This clone came up a few times. This rearrangement joins TRBV27 to TRBJ2-1, with a possible D match to TRBD2 (6 bases). The CDR3 runs 16 residues. Germline CDR1 is MNHEY and CDR2 is SMNVEV (reference sequence). With 4 bases removed from V and 5 bases from J, the gap between germline ends came to 18 bases. The CDR3, as DNA: TGTGCCAGCAGTTCCCCCTTTGTACGGGGGAACAATGAGCAGTTCTTC. Protein: CASSSPFVRGNNEQFF.

The gene calls are TRBV10-3 and TRBJ2-4, with 9 bases lining up with TRBD2. V trimming: 6 bases; J trimming: 0 bases; junction bases outside the gene matches: 6. The CDR3 sequence is 16 residues long. The germline CDR1 and CDR2 sequences are ENHRY and SYGVKD. CDR3 DNA sequence: TGTGCCATCAGGGATAGCGGGAGACTAGCCAAAAACATTCAGTACTTC. This sequence encodes CAIRDSGRLAKNIQYF.

V gene TRBV7-9 combines with J gene TRBJ2-2; 7 nucleotides align to TRBD1. Germline V gives CDR1 SEHNR, CDR2 FQNEAQ (reference sequence). Trimming took 5 bases from V and 2 from J; bases not matched to a gene: 8. The CDR3 sequence is 16 residues long. The CDR3 region is CASSDRTGGNTGELFF. The CDR3 DNA reads as TGTGCCAGCAGCGACCGGACAGGAGGCAACACCGGGGAGCTGTTTTTT.

V gene TRBV7-9 combines with J gene TRBJ1-2; D gene ambiguous. The germline CDR1 and CDR2 sequences are SEHNR and FQNEAQ (reference sequence). Trimming cost V 1 base and J 3 bases, with 12 bases left between them. This CDR3 has 15 residues. The CDR3 DNA sequence: TGTGCCAGCAGCTTAGTGGCGGGGATGGACTATGGCTACACCTTC. Its protein is CASSLVAGMDYGYTF. Using reference TRBV7-9 and TRBJ1-2 for the parts outside the CDR3, the full variable domain is DTGVSQNPRHKITKRGQNVTFRCDPISEHNRLYWYRQTLGQGPEFLTYFQNEAQLEKSRLLSDRFSAERPKGSFSTLEIQRTEQGDSAMYLCASSLVAGMDYGYTFGSGTRLTVV.

This chain links TRBV7-2 with TRBJ2-1, with 11 bases aligning to TRBD1. Germline CDR1 SGHTA, CDR2 FQGNSA. The CDR3 covers 14 residues. The V and J ends lost 8 bases and 6 bases, in that order; junction bases with no gene match: 6. The DNA for the CDR3 is TGTGCCAGCTCCCGGACAGGGGGCGTCAATGAGCAGTTCTTC. Protein sequence: CASSRTGGVNEQFF. Full variable domain (remainder filled in from reference TRBV7-2 and TRBJ2-1): GAGVSQSPSNKVTEKGKDVELRCDPISGHTALYWYRQSLGQGLEFLIYFQGNSAPDKSGLPSDRFSAERTGGSVSTLTIQRTQQEDSAVYLCASSRTGGVNEQFFGPGTRLTVL.